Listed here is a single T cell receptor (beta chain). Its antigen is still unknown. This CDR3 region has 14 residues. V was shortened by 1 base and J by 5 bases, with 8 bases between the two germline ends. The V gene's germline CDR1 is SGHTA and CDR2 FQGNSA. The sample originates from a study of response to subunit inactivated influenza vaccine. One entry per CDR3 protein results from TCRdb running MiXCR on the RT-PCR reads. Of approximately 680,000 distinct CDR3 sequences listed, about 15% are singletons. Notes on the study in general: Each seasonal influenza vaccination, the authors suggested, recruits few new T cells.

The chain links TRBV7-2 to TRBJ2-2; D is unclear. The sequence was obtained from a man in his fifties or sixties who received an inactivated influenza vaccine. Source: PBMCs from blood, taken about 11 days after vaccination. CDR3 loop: CASSLVRLTGELFF. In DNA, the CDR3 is TGTGCCAGCAGCTTAGTAAGGCTTACCGGGGAGCTGTTTTTT. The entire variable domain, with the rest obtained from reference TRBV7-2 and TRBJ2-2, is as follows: GAGVSQSPSNKVTEKGKDVELRCDPISGHTALYWYRQSLGQGLEFLIYFQGNSAPDKSGLPSDRFSAERTGGSVSTLTIQRTQQEDSAVYLCASSLVRLTGELFFGEGSRLTVL.